This T cell receptor beta chain was captured in a study of regulatory T cells in long-lasting Graves disease. Notes on the study in general: Persistent Graves' disease cases displayed lower TCR diversity than newly diagnosed ones.

Time point defined: persistent/refractory GD, antithyroid drugs over 5 years with positive TRAb. Extracted PBMC RNA gave rise to the TCR library. Building of the TCR beta libraries involved iRepertoire HTBI primers and Arm-PCR of CDR3 regions. MiXCR was run by TCRdb on the multiplex PCR reads, yielding one entry per CDR3 protein. Of approximately 690,000 distinct CDR3 sequences listed, around 32% are singletons. On this clonotype: The antigen remains undetermined.

This receptor was taken from a female donor with Graves disease. The specimen was peripheral blood mononuclear cells (PBMCs), collected when the disease was refractory, from a patient treated with antithyroid drugs.

The CDR3 sequence is CASSQAAGPFPTGELFF. DNA of the CDR3: TGTGCCAGCAGCCAAGCGGCAGGACCCTTCCCCACCGGGGAGCTGTTTTTT. The chain couples TRBV3-1 to TRBJ2-2, with no clear D. Germline V lookup: CDR1 LGHDT, CDR2 YNNKEL (reference sequence). V gave up 1 base and J gave up 4 bases, with 16 bases separating them. CDR3 size: 17 residues. The whole variable domain, filled in from reference TRBV3-1 and TRBJ2-2, reads DTAVSQTPKYLVTQMGNDKSIKCEQNLGHDTMYWYKQDSKKFLKIMFSYNNKELIINETVPNRFSPKSPDKAHLNLHINSLELGDSAVYFCASSQAAGPFPTGELFFGEGSRLTVL.